A selection of T cell receptor beta chains follows, all from one sample in a study of blood T cell repertoires in COVID-19. The method was immunoSEQ multiplex PCR; TCRdb's version includes in-frame clones alone and lacks a portion of them. The sample holds around 430,000 clones, approximately 90% seen once. The sample comprised PBMCs or T cells enriched from blood (not recorded which). The receptors stem from a woman between 50 and 59 years old who had recovered from COVID-19. Each CDR3 is given without its conserved first and last residue. D genes are given only for firm matches.

TRBV28	TRBD1	ASSPDRENYGYT
TRBV7-2	-	ASSLMAGMVYEQY
TRBV4-1	TRBD2	ASSQSGLAYEQY
TRBV4-2	TRBD1	ASRETGGFEKLF
TRBV4-1	-	ASSRYLQLEAF
TRBV6-1	TRBD1	ASSDLGQGETQY
TRBV7-2	-	ASSPASRNTEAF
TRBV4-1	TRBD2	ASSQVGGGTYNEQF
TRBV6-5	-	ASNPEGSTDTQY
TRBV5-4	-	ASSLDGGRTTEAF
TRBV4-1	-	ASSQPDRPLTQH
TRBV2	-	ASRKQGADSPLH
TRBV2	TRBD1	ANRDRGRPDYGYT
TRBV28	TRBD1	ASTITGGHEKLF
TRBV15	-	ATSRTPPWRIDYNEQF
TRBV27	-	ASSTRGTTAGNTIY
TRBV5-1	-	ASSLGGGEKLF
TRBV4-3	TRBD1	ASSHVTGGPVGTDTQY
TRBV19	-	ASSIGYLSSYNEQF
TRBV10-3	-	AISKTDNYGYT
TRBV3-1/TRBV3-2	-	ASSQGGVYNSPLH
TRBV5-1	-	ASSLGNQGLNTEAF
TRBV7-6	TRBD1	ASSLDLTGGEAYEKLF
TRBV18	TRBD1	ASSRGQGETQY
TRBV19	TRBD2	ASTGTSGYKGEQY
TRBV2	TRBD2	ASSPTSGGAGELF
TRBV30	-	AWSVGRNEQF
TRBV3-1/TRBV3-2	TRBD1	ASSQVDRAPYEQY
TRBV29-1	-	TDGGEPYGYT